This T cell receptor (beta chain) was sequenced during a study of T cell clonality in common variable immunodeficiency. Study-wide results and caveats: In common variable immunodeficiency, TCR beta chains reportedly carried fewer deletions and N-nucleotide insertions.

Here immunoSEQ multiplex PCR was the method, and the copy in TCRdb shows in-frame clones only, minus some. The repertoire shows 25,000 to 30,000 clones, none seen only once; the top ten take roughly 27%. This clone has at least ten counts. No antigen is known for it. Input material: peripheral blood mononuclear cells. The clonotype was recovered from a human donor with common variable immunodeficiency.

CDR3 region: CASRASRGEDTEAFF. CDR3 bases read: TGTGCCAGCAGGGCTAGCAGGGGAGAGGACACTGAA. The chain recombines TRBV7-9 with TRBJ1-1, with D possibly TRBD1 on 6 matching bases. The read comes to an end 3 residues before the CDR3 does, leaving the germline J gene to fill in the end. Germline CDR1 is SEHNR and CDR2 is FQNEAQ (reference sequence). This CDR3 is built from 15 residues. The V gene lost 6 bases and the J gene lost 3 bases, with 17 bases spanning the gap.